This TCR beta chain was observed in a study of shared clonotypes between healthy human individuals. Whole-study results and caveats: Across a few donors, naive CD4 shared around 5.1%, naive CD8 more than 3%, memory CD4 over 2%, memory CD8 about 0.4%.

Germline CDR1 is MNHEY and CDR2 is SMNVEV (reference sequence). With V trimmed by 5 bases and J by 8 bases, 14 bases remained unmatched. The CDR3 is made up of 15 amino acids. Only in-frame clones appear in the TCRdb table, and some are missing; sequencing was by immunoSEQ multiplex PCR. The data contain some 790,000 clones, roughly 72% of them singletons. Healthy and HIV-negative, the adult donors had no recent acute infections or vaccinations. Donors comprised only Caucasian adults living in Nashville, Tennessee. As concerns this clone: Its antigen is not known.

V is TRBV27 and J is TRBJ1-2; 7 bases agree with TRBD1. The sequence was collected from a woman aged 25 to 39 in good health. The specimen sequenced was memory CD4+ T cells sorted from blood. Indicated subset: CD45RA-negative fraction. In nucleotides, the CDR3 is TGTGCCAGCAGTCGGATCGTAGACAGGGAGGACGGCTACACCTTC. Translating gives CASSRIVDREDGYTF.